Presented here are 18 T cell receptor beta chains from one specimen sequenced in a study of CXCR3-negative and CXCR3-positive naive CD8 T cells. Study findings and constraints: When CXCR3-positive naive cells were set against CXCR3-negative naive cells, the former had more hydrophobic TRB CDR3s.

For these receptors, no antigen is known. The method, 5' RACE with UMI labels, was used to prepare the TRB cDNA libraries. From its re-call of the 5' RACE reads, TCRdb lists each CDR3 protein once, without DNA. This sample's table has about 90,000 distinct CDR3 sequences. The sequencing sample was made of naive CXCR3+ CD8+ T cells from blood. The sample's subset: CD45RO-CCR7+CD27+CD95- naive CD8+ T cells expressing CXCR3 (TNR3+). All receptors derive from a human donor in good health. Some clones in this sample may be carry-over from other donors' samples.

This chain joins TRBV29-1 and TRBJ2-1; the D call of TRBD1 rests on TCRdb alone, since no DNA is present to check it. There are 12 residues in the CDR3. The V gene's germline CDR1 is SQVTM and CDR2 ANQGSEA. The CDR3 sequence: CSLDRGFNEQFF.

The chain is built from TRBV28 and TRBJ1-1; without DNA, the TCRdb call of TRBD1 cannot be checked. In germline, CDR1 is MDHEN, CDR2 SYDVKM. This CDR3 contains 13 residues. CDR3: CASTAGRNTEAFF.

The rearrangement uses TRBV5-1 and TRBJ2-5; TCRdb's D call of TRBD2 is untestable without DNA. The length of the CDR3 is 14 residues. The V gene's germline CDR1 is SGHRS and CDR2 YFSETQ. The CDR3 loop is CASSLVEGGETQYF. Together with reference TRBV5-1 and TRBJ2-5, the CDR3 gives the full variable domain: KAGVTQTPRYLIKTRGQQVTLSCSPISGHRSVSWYQQTPGQGLQFLFEYFSETQRNKGNFPGRFSGRQFSNSRSEMNVSTLELGDSALYLCASSLVEGGETQYFGPGTRLLVL.

The V gene is TRBV20-1, the J gene TRBJ2-1; TCRdb returns TRBD2, unconfirmable since there is no DNA. This CDR3 contains 14 residues. Germline V gene lookup returns CDR1 DFQATT and CDR2 SNEGSKA (reference sequence). This chain's CDR3 is CSARDGTGGVEQFF.

The chain combines TRBV28 with TRBJ2-3; TCRdb outputs TRBD1, but without DNA this stays unchecked. Germline V gives CDR1 MDHEN, CDR2 SYDVKM. The CDR3 is 18 amino acids. CDR3 in amino acids: CASSLWTGLGGGTDTQYF.

This chain uses TRBV6-4 with TRBJ2-3; TCRdb returns TRBD2, unconfirmable since there is no DNA. The CDR3 is 19 residues long. CDR1 is MRHNA, CDR2 SNTAGT, per germline. The CDR3 protein is CASSEVGRKGGPGTDTQYF.

This chain joins TRBV28 and TRBJ2-3; TCRdb gives TRBD1 as the D gene, but with no DNA this cannot be confirmed. The CDR3 extends over 18 amino acids. Germline CDR1 reads MDHEN; CDR2 reads SYDVKM. CDR3 sequence: CASSTTGRGGLRTDTQYF. Combining the CDR3 with reference TRBV28 and TRBJ2-3 gives the whole variable domain DVKVTQSSRYLVKRTGEKVFLECVQDMDHENMFWYRQDPGLGLRLIYFSYDVKMKEKGDIPEGYSVSREKKERFSLILESASTNQTSMYLCASSTTGRGGLRTDTQYFGPGTRLTVL.

The chain's CDR3 is CASSYSGGGGTEAFF. The chain recombines TRBV6-5 with TRBJ1-1; TCRdb's D call, TRBD1, is unchecked because there is no DNA. CDR1 and CDR2 (germline): MNHEY, SVGAGI. The CDR3 length is 15 residues.

The rearrangement links TRBV29-1 to TRBJ2-2; TCRdb lists TRBD1, though no DNA is available to test this call. The germline gives CDR1 SQVTM, CDR2 ANQGSEA. CDR3 length: 13 residues. CDR3 sequence reads: CSVQGSDTGELFF.

This chain connects TRBV29-1 to TRBJ1-1; the TRBD1 assignment by TCRdb is unverifiable without DNA. The V gene's germline CDR1 is SQVTM and CDR2 ANQGSEA. This CDR3 is built from 12 residues. CDR3 region: CSAGGGTNPAFF.

V is TRBV25-1 and J is TRBJ2-7. This CDR3 region has 12 residues. Germline assignment: CDR1 MGHDK and CDR2 SYGVNS. The CDR3 spells CASSERPDEQYF.

The rearrangement joins TRBV11-2 to TRBJ2-7. This CDR3 contains 11 residues. CDR1 is SGHAT, CDR2 FQNNGV, per germline. CDR3: CASSFAQEQYF.

The chain links TRBV5-6 to TRBJ1-1; TCRdb names TRBD1, which stays unverified in the absence of DNA. The CDR3 loop spans 14 amino acids. Germline V CDR1 and CDR2: SGHDT, YYEEEE. This CDR3 reads CASSPGQGALEAFF.

The V call is TRBV12-3 or TRBV12-4, the J call TRBJ2-7; the D gene TCRdb calls, TRBD1, cannot be checked with no DNA. The CDR3 sequence is 13 residues long. The CDR3 protein is CASSFPGTYEQYF.

The chain links TRBV29-1 to TRBJ2-5; TCRdb gives TRBD1 as the D gene, but with no DNA this cannot be confirmed. Germline-derived CDR1 and CDR2 are SQVTM and ANQGSEA. There are 13 residues in the CDR3. The CDR3 loop is CSVGDRSRETQYF.

The chain is built from TRBV29-1 and TRBJ2-5; as DNA is missing, the TRBD2 call by TCRdb cannot be tested. The germline V gene has CDR1 SQVTM and CDR2 ANQGSEA. This CDR3 has 17 amino acids. The CDR3 here is CSVEDSVRGLAGETQYF.

The gene calls are TRBV3-1 and TRBJ1-6; TCRdb lists TRBD1, though no DNA is available to test this call. From germline, CDR1 is LGHDT and CDR2 YNNKEL (reference sequence). This CDR3 has 15 amino acids. CDR3 protein: CASSQGQGGPSPLHF. Supplemented by reference TRBV3-1 and TRBJ1-6, the full variable domain reads DTAVSQTPKYLVTQMGNDKSIKCEQNLGHDTMYWYKQDSKKFLKIMFSYNNKELIINETVPNRFSPKSPDKAHLNLHINSLELGDSAVYFCASSQGQGGPSPLHFGNGTRLTVT.

The chain recombines TRBV11-2 with TRBJ1-5. The CDR3 consists of 14 residues. CDR1 and CDR2 from the germline V gene are SGHAT and FQNNGV. The CDR3 protein is CASSLGSSNQPQHF. The entire variable domain, with the rest obtained from reference TRBV11-2 and TRBJ1-5, is as follows: EAGVAQSPRYKIIEKRQSVAFWCNPISGHATLYWYQQILGQGPKLLIQFQNNGVVDDSQLPKDRFSAERLKGVDSTLKIQPAKLEDSAVYLCASSLGSSNQPQHFGDGTRLSIL.